The 25 T cell receptor beta chains given below trace back to one sample, sequenced in a study of blood T cell repertoires in COVID-19. The method was immunoSEQ multiplex PCR; TCRdb's version includes in-frame clones alone and lacks a portion of them. The sample lists roughly 200,000 clones, about 86% occurring once. Sequencing was carried out using peripheral blood. The origin of the receptors is a man aged 55 to 70 who had recovered from COVID-19.

The rearrangement joins TRBV3-1 (or the pseudogene TRBV3-2) to TRBJ2-2; tentatively, D is TRBD2 (6 bases). V gave up 4 bases and J gave up 1 base, with 16 bases separating them. CDR1 and CDR2 from the germline V gene are LGHDT and YNNKEL (reference sequence). The CDR3 length is 17 residues. The DNA for the CDR3 is TGTGCCAGCAGCCTTCCCCGCGGTAGCGGGAACACCGGGGAGCTGTTTTTT. Its translation: CASSLPRGSGNTGELFF.

The rearrangement links TRBV3-1 (or the pseudogene TRBV3-2) to TRBJ1-1; D might be TRBD1 (5 bases). The CDR3 spans 17 residues. From germline, CDR1 is LGHDT and CDR2 YNNKEL (reference sequence). With 1 base removed from V and 3 bases from J, the gap between germline ends came to 18 bases. In DNA, the CDR3 is TGTGCCAGCAGCCAAGTTCGCGACAGTTTCTCGGACACTGAAGCTTTCTTT. It codes for CASSQVRDSFSDTEAFF.

This chain connects TRBV6-5 to TRBJ2-2, with D perhaps TRBD2 (5 bases). CDR3 length equals 14 residues. V was shortened by 6 bases and J by 5 bases, with 13 bases between the two germline ends. Germline CDR1 and CDR2: MNHEY and SVGAGI. CDR3: CASRDLARTGELFF. In DNA, the CDR3 is TGTGCCAGCAGGGATCTAGCTCGAACCGGGGAGCTGTTTTTT.

The CDR3 spells CASSLAGTSGSSYEQYF. The DNA of the CDR3 is TGCGCCAGCAGCTTGGCGGGTACTAGCGGGAGCTCCTACGAGCAGTACTTC. This sequence joins TRBV5-1 and TRBJ2-7; 11 bases map to TRBD2. The CDR3 has 17 amino acids. V lost 0 bases, J lost 0 bases, and 5 bases stayed unmatched. Looked up from germline, CDR1 is SGHRS and CDR2 is YFSETQ.

V is TRBV7-6 and J is TRBJ1-5; 8 bases agree with TRBD1. The germline V gene has CDR1 SGHVS and CDR2 FNYEAQ. The CDR3 consists of 16 residues. V dropped 1 base and J dropped 0; count of bases not matched to a gene: 2. CDR3 in amino acids: CASSLGTGNSNQPQHF. Here the CDR3 DNA reads TGTGCCAGCAGCTTAGGGACAGGGAATAGCAATCAGCCCCAGCATTTT.

This sequence joins TRBV19 and TRBJ1-5, with 8 positions matching TRBD1. The germline V gene has CDR1 LNHDA and CDR2 SQIVND (reference sequence). V was clipped by 7 bases and J by 2 bases; unmatched bases: 7. The CDR3 covers 15 residues. CDR3 sequence reads: CASTLDRAGNQPQHF. The CDR3 DNA reads as TGTGCCAGTACCTTGGACAGGGCTGGCAATCAGCCCCAGCATTTT.

J is TRBJ1-1 and V is TRBV11-3; TRBD1 matches at 7 bases. There are 13 residues in the CDR3. V dropped 5 bases and J dropped 5; count of bases not matched to a gene: 5. Germline V gives CDR1 SGHNT, CDR2 YENEEA. The CDR3 DNA sequence: TGTGCCAGCAGCCACGGACAGGAAACTGAAGCTTTCTTT. Protein sequence: CASSHGQETEAFF.

CDR3 bases: TGTGCCAGCAGTTTAGAGGGACAGGGGAACACCGGGGAGCTGTTTTTT. Translation gives CASSLEGQGNTGELFF. The chain couples TRBV27 to TRBJ2-2, with TRBD1 matching over 9 bases. The V gene's germline CDR1 is MNHEY and CDR2 SMNVEV (reference sequence). V dropped 2 bases and J dropped 1; count of bases not matched to a gene: 2. The CDR3 has 16 residues.

The chain recombines TRBV3-1 (or the pseudogene TRBV3-2) with TRBJ1-6; D is ambiguous. Trimming removed 3 bases at V and 0 bases at J, with 6 bases between. Germline assignment: CDR1 LGHDT and CDR2 YNNKEL (reference sequence). The CDR3 is made up of 15 amino acids. CDR3 residues: CASSQGFSYNSPLHF. The CDR3 DNA follows: TGTGCCAGCAGCCAGGGCTTCTCCTATAATTCACCCCTCCACTTT.

The gene calls are TRBV2 and TRBJ2-5; no firm D call. The V gene lost 3 bases and the J gene lost 5 bases, with 4 bases spanning the gap. This CDR3 has 11 residues. Germline lookup yields CDR1 SNHLY and CDR2 FYNNEI. The CDR3 DNA sequence: TGTGCCAGCAGTGATATCGAGACCCAGTACTTC. Translated: CASSDIETQYF.

This chain links TRBV6-2 or TRBV6-3 with TRBJ1-6, with 9 bases fitting TRBD1. Germline V gene data show CDR1 as MNHEY and CDR2 as SVGEGT. The CDR3 is 14 residues long. V lost 5 bases, J lost 8 bases, and 4 bases stayed unmatched. CDR3 region: CASSPGTGHSPLHF. DNA for the CDR3: TGTGCCAGCAGTCCCGGGACAGGGCATTCACCCCTCCACTTT.

V gene TRBV5-5 combines with J gene TRBJ2-7; 9 bases line up with TRBD2. The germline gives CDR1 SGHKS, CDR2 YYEKEE (reference sequence). Germline trimming cut 3 bases from V and 5 bases from J; bases unmatched to any gene: 9. This CDR3 has 15 amino acids. The CDR3 sequence is CASSSSAGGAHEQYF. As DNA, the CDR3 is TGTGCCAGCAGCTCTTCAGCGGGAGGTGCGCACGAGCAGTACTTC. Full variable domain (remainder filled in from reference TRBV5-5 and TRBJ2-7): DAGVTQSPTHLIKTRGQQVTLRCSPISGHKSVSWYQQVLGQGPQFIFQYYEKEERGRGNFPDRFSARQFPNYSSELNVNALLLGDSALYLCASSSSAGGAHEQYFGPGTRLTVT.

The chain uses TRBV14 and TRBJ1-1; 8 bases agree with TRBD1. The germline gives CDR1 SGHDN, CDR2 FVKESK. The CDR3 contains 15 residues. Trimming removed 4 bases from V and 5 bases from J; junction bases left unmatched: 9. CDR3 DNA sequence: TGTGCCAGCAGCCTTCGGACAGGGAGGGGGACTGAAGCTTTCTTT. It specifies CASSLRTGRGTEAFF.

On this clone: The same CDR3 arises from other DNA sequences in this sample as well. J is TRBJ1-1 and V is TRBV28, with D possibly TRBD1 on 6 matching bases. This CDR3 region has 12 residues. V lost 5 bases and J lost 5, with 9 bases in between. Germline V gives CDR1 MDHEN, CDR2 SYDVKM. CDR3 DNA sequence: TGTGCCAGCAGTACAGGGCTAACTGAAGCTTTCTTT. It specifies CASSTGLTEAFF. The variable domain in full, with the rest retrieved from reference TRBV28 and TRBJ1-1, is DVKVTQSSRYLVKRTGEKVFLECVQDMDHENMFWYRQDPGLGLRLIYFSYDVKMKEKGDIPEGYSVSREKKERFSLILESASTNQTSMYLCASSTGLTEAFFGQGTRLTVV.

The rearrangement uses TRBV6-5 and TRBJ1-2, with 7 bases that match TRBD1. This CDR3 spans 13 amino acids. V gave up 6 bases and J gave up 0 bases; unmatched junction bases: 1. Germline CDR1 is MNHEY and CDR2 is SVGAGI. The CDR3 sequence: CASRTGTNYGYTF. The CDR3 region has the DNA TGTGCCAGCAGGACAGGGACTAACTATGGCTACACCTTC.

The DNA for the CDR3 is TGTGCCAGTACAGTAACCCCCGGACAGGCGCTACAAGAGACCCAGTACTTC. It codes for CASTVTPGQALQETQYF. V is TRBV19 and J is TRBJ2-5; TRBD1 matches at 7 bases. The CDR3 loop spans 17 amino acids. Germline assignment: CDR1 LNHDA and CDR2 SQIVND (reference sequence). The V gene end was trimmed by 7 bases and the J gene end by 2 bases; junction bases not matched to a gene: 16.

This clone came up a few times. The chain links TRBV6-5 to TRBJ1-3; D remains unclear. Germline assignment: CDR1 MNHEY and CDR2 SVGAGI. CDR3 length: 14 amino acids. Deletions cut 4 bases from V and 0 bases from J, with 7 bases between. The CDR3 sequence is CASSSTLSGNTIYF. The DNA for the CDR3 is TGTGCCAGCAGTTCGACACTCTCTGGAAACACCATATATTTT.

This chain uses TRBV30 with TRBJ2-5, with TRBD2 matching over 7 bases. J was trimmed by 2 bases and V by 0 bases; bases with no gene match: 3. The CDR3 consists of 14 residues. Germline CDR1 is GTSNPN and CDR2 is SVGIG (reference sequence). The CDR3 nucleotides are TGTGCCTGGAGTGTTTTCGGGGGGCAAGAGACCCAGTACTTC. It specifies CAWSVFGGQETQYF.

The CDR3 protein is CASSVGQTNTEAFF. The DNA of the CDR3 is TGTGCCAGCAGCGTGGGACAGACGAACACTGAAGCTTTCTTT. This chain links TRBV7-9 with TRBJ1-1; 7 bases are shared with TRBD1. Germline V gene lookup returns CDR1 SEHNR and CDR2 FQNEAQ (reference sequence). The CDR3 extends over 14 amino acids. J was trimmed by 1 base and V by 5 bases; bases with no gene match: 4.

This chain joins TRBV18 and TRBJ2-1, with 10 positions matching TRBD1. The ends lost 7 bases at V and 5 bases at J; junction bases unmatched: 5. There are 14 residues in the CDR3. The V gene's germline CDR1 is KGHSH and CDR2 LQKENI. The CDR3 sequence is CASYSGTGDNEQFF. DNA of the CDR3: TGTGCCAGCTATAGCGGGACAGGGGACAATGAGCAGTTCTTC. Supplemented by reference TRBV18 and TRBJ2-1, the full variable domain reads NAGVMQNPRHLVRRRGQEARLRCSPMKGHSHVYWYRQLPEEGLKFMVYLQKENIIDESGMPKERFSAEFPKEGPSILRIQQVVRGDSAAYFCASYSGTGDNEQFFGPGTRLTVL.

This clone was recorded once. This sequence joins TRBV5-1 and TRBJ2-3; TRBD2 matches at 13 bases. CDR3 length: 17 amino acids. The V segment lost 0 bases and the J segment 4 bases; nucleotides outside the gene matches: 5. In germline, CDR1 is SGHRS, CDR2 YFSETQ. The CDR3 protein is CASSLETSGGAADTQYF. DNA for the CDR3: TGCGCCAGCAGCTTGGAAACTAGCGGGGGGGCTGCAGATACGCAGTATTTT.

V and J are TRBV19 and TRBJ2-3; the D gene is possibly TRBD2 (5 bases). The CDR3 is made up of 14 amino acids. Germline loops: CDR1 LNHDA, CDR2 SQIVND (reference sequence). Trimming cost V 5 bases and J 2 bases, with 11 bases left between them. The CDR3 nucleotides are TGTGCCAGTAGTGTCTCGCGGGCCACAGATACGCAGTATTTT. This translates into CASSVSRATDTQYF.

The rearrangement uses TRBV19 and TRBJ1-1; D is undetermined. Trimming shortened V by 3 bases and J by 0 bases, and 11 bases separated the two germline ends. The CDR3 length is 15 residues. CDR1 LNHDA and CDR2 SQIVND come from the germline V gene (reference sequence). This chain's CDR3 is CASSISRLVNTEAFF. The CDR3, as DNA: TGTGCCAGTAGTATCTCGAGACTGGTGAACACTGAAGCTTTCTTT.

This clone was picked up one time. The chain has TRBV4-1 and TRBJ1-2; D is unclear. The CDR3 runs to 15 residues. The germline V gene encodes CDR1 MGHRA and CDR2 YSYEKL. V was clipped by 1 base and J by 4 bases, with 13 bases between them. In nucleotides, the CDR3 is TGCGCCAGCAGCCAAGGGGCAGACCGTCCCTATGGCTACACCTTC. It yields the protein CASSQGADRPYGYTF.

The rearrangement joins TRBV3-1 (or the pseudogene TRBV3-2) to TRBJ1-5; D is unresolved. The CDR3 is 13 amino acids. V lost 1 base and J 10 bases, leaving 11 bases between the germline ends. The germline gives CDR1 LGHDT, CDR2 YNNKEL (reference sequence). The CDR3 bases are TGTGCCAGCAGCCAAGTTCGAGGGAGCCCCCAGCATTTT. This gives the protein CASSQVRGSPQHF.